A selection of T cell receptor beta chains follows, all from one sample in a study of human T cells and chemical hapten exposure. TCRdb redid the calling of the RACE reads with MiXCR, one entry per CDR3 protein. Among approximately 260,000 distinct CDR3 sequences, roughly 8.9% were seen once, and the ten largest hold 2% to 2.5%. Source: whole blood, taken in connection with sensitization to the hapten diphenylcyclopropenone (DPC). The receptors were sampled from a woman between 40 and 55 years old with alopecia areata. Some clones in this sample may be carry-over from other donors' samples. Each CDR3 is given with its conserved first and last residue. Each record gives: D gene, J gene, V gene, clone size, CDR3 DNA, CDR3 protein. D genes are given only for firm matches. Expanded clones get a size class; other rows say once, few or many, or leave the size out.

NA | TRBJ2-7 | TRBV6-4 | few | TGTGCCAGCAGTGACTCGGAAATCCTCTTAAGCTACGAGCAGTACTTC | CASSDSEILLSYEQYF
TRBD1 | TRBJ1-6 | TRBV6-2/TRBV6-3 | few | TGTGCCAGCAGACCGGGACAGGGAAGTTCACCCCTCCACTTT | CASRPGQGSSPLHF
TRBD1 | TRBJ1-2 | TRBV5-1 | many | TGCGCCAGCAGCTTTTCGACAGGGGCGGAAGGCTACACCTTC | CASSFSTGAEGYTF
NA | TRBJ1-5 | TRBV20-1 | few | TGCAGTGCCGAGGGACTCCTGAATCAGCCCCAGCATTTT | CSAEGLLNQPQHF
TRBD2 | TRBJ2-3 | TRBV6-5 | NA | TGTGCCAGCAGCTCCTTAGGGAGCGGGAGAAGGGCGGATACGCAGTATTTT | CASSSLGSGRRADTQYF
NA | TRBJ1-4 | TRBV5-1 | NA | TGCGCCAGCAGCTTGGTGCCCACTAATGAAAAACTGTTTTTT | CASSLVPTNEKLFF
TRBD1 | TRBJ2-7 | TRBV20-1 | NA | TGCAGTGCTAGGAGGACAGGGGCCACCTCCTACGAGCAGTACTTC | CSARRTGATSYEQYF
TRBD1 | TRBJ1-4 | TRBV5-1 | many | TGCGCCAGCAGCTCATCATACAGGGGAGCTCAAGAAAAACTGTTTTTT | CASSSSYRGAQEKLFF
TRBD2 | TRBJ2-1 | TRBV12-3/TRBV12-4 | few | TGTGCCAGTACCACTTCACTAGCGGGAGCTGAGCAGTTCTTC | CASTTSLAGAEQFF
NA | TRBJ2-7 | TRBV7-2 | few | TGTGCCAGCAGCTTAGGCCTAGCGTCTACCTACGAGCAGTACTTC | CASSLGLASTYEQYF
NA | TRBJ1-1 | TRBV3-1 | NA | TGTGCCAGCAGCCAAGTTACAGGGAGTACTGAAGCTTTCTTT | CASSQVTGSTEAFF
NA | TRBJ2-3 | TRBV6-5 | few | TGTGCCAGCAGGTCTACCACAGATACGCAGTATTTT | CASRSTTDTQYF
TRBD1 | TRBJ1-4 | TRBV18 | many | TGTGCCAGCTCGCTGGGACAGGCGAGTGAAAAACTGTTTTTT | CASSLGQASEKLFF
NA | TRBJ2-2 | TRBV6-2/TRBV6-3 | NA | TGTGCCAGCAGTTACGCCCCTGGAAACACCGGGGAGCTGTTTTTT | CASSYAPGNTGELFF
NA | TRBJ1-1 | TRBV7-9 | many | TGTGCCAGCAGACAAATAGTCGGAGGGGAAGCTTTCTTT | CASRQIVGGEAFF
NA | TRBJ1-2 | TRBV5-6 | many | TGTGCCAGCAGCCGTGGAGGAGGGGGCTATGGCTACACCTTC | CASSRGGGGYGYTF
NA | TRBJ2-5 | TRBV15 | few | TGTGCCACCAGCAGCGGAGGGGAGACCCAGTACTTC | CATSSGGETQYF
NA | TRBJ1-4 | TRBV27 | few | TGTGCCAGCAGTTTAAGGAGGGGGAGTGAAAAACTGTTTTTT | CASSLRRGSEKLFF
TRBD2 | TRBJ2-7 | TRBV3-1 | few | TGTGCCAGCAGCACTAGCGGGAGAAGGTACGAGCAGTACTTC | CASSTSGRRYEQYF
TRBD1 | TRBJ2-1 | TRBV5-1 | NA | TGCGCCAGCAGCCCTGGACAGGGGCTCTACAATGAGCAGTTCTTC | CASSPGQGLYNEQFF
NA | TRBJ1-2 | TRBV9 | NA | TGTGCCAGCAGCGCCGGGACCGGATACGGGCGCTATGGCTACACCTTC | CASSAGTGYGRYGYTF
TRBD1 | TRBJ1-1 | TRBV12-3/TRBV12-4 | few | TGTGCCAGCACCATGACAGGGCAGATCACTGAAGCTTTCTTT | CASTMTGQITEAFF
TRBD2 | TRBJ2-1 | TRBV9 | many | TGTGCCAGCGAGAGTAGCGGGAGTCGCGGTGAGCAGTTCTTC | CASESSGSRGEQFF
NA | TRBJ2-5 | TRBV24-1 | few | TGTGCCACCAGTGATATTAATCCAGGGAGGGAGACCCAGTACTTC | CATSDINPGRETQYF
NA | TRBJ1-5 | TRBV7-8 | NA | TGTGCCAGCAGCTTAGGGATTGGAAATCAGCCCCAGCATTTT | CASSLGIGNQPQHF
NA | TRBJ1-5 | TRBV20-1 | many | TGCAGTGCTAGAGAAGGATCCAGAAATAATCAGCCCCAGCATTTT | CSAREGSRNNQPQHF
TRBD2 | TRBJ2-3 | TRBV11-2 | NA | TGTGCCAGCAGCCCGTGGACTAGCAGCACAGATACGCAGTATTTT | CASSPWTSSTDTQYF
TRBD2 | TRBJ2-1 | TRBV29-1 | NA | TGCAGCGTTACCGGACTAGCGGGAATCGATGAGCAGTTCTTC | CSVTGLAGIDEQFF
NA | TRBJ1-2 | TRBV5-1 | NA | TGCGCCAGCAGCGCCGGACCTAACTATGGCTACACCTTC | CASSAGPNYGYTF
NA | TRBJ2-5 | TRBV9 | many | TGTGCCAGCAGCTTGTCCCCGGGGCAAGAGACCCAGTACTTC | CASSLSPGQETQYF
TRBD1 | TRBJ1-1 | TRBV28 | many | TGTGCCAGCAGTTTATTGGGGACAGGGGGCTTCACTGAAGCTTTCTTT | CASSLLGTGGFTEAFF